The present entry profiles one T cell receptor beta chain with its context. What it binds is not known. This sample includes further DNA sequences coding for the same CDR3. The data derive from a study of beta chain features in type 1 diabetes. Whole-study findings and limits: The study found moderately but significantly shorter TCRB CDR3s in all four CD4+ subsets of Type 1 diabetes patients.

Trimming cost V 5 bases and J 2 bases, with 7 bases left between them. The germline V gene encodes CDR1 DFQATT and CDR2 SNEGSKA (reference sequence). There are 11 residues in the CDR3. What was sequenced were expressed TCRB transcripts, since all of the isolated RNA had been reverse transcribed. Using immunoSEQ multiplex PCR, the repertoire was profiled, and TCRdb retains in-frame clones only, with some absent. The data show hundreds of thousands of clones, approximately 14% seen once. Sorted cells reached over 95% purity in every population. This sequence joins TRBV20-1 and TRBJ2-7; TRBD2 might be the D (6 bases). Sequencing was performed on naive CD4+ T cells from blood. The source of this sequence is a man aged 25 to 40 with type 1 diabetes. The CDR3, as DNA: TGCAGTGCTGCGGGAACCTACGAGCAGTACTTC. This sequence encodes CSAAGTYEQYF.